A selection of T cell receptor beta chains follows, all from one sample in a study of a mutant IDH1 vaccine in newly diagnosed glioma. Method: immunoSEQ multiplex PCR; TCRdb's copy keeps in-frame clones and lacks some. There are roughly 50,000 clones in the sample; approximately 80% occur only once, and about 3.2% lies in the top ten. Their cognate antigens are unknown. The specimen was PBMCs, collected from a glioma patient whose treatment included an IDH1 peptide vaccine. Source of these receptors: a man aged 25-45 years with glioma. CDR3s include the opening cysteine and the closing phenylalanine or tryptophan. D genes are given only for firm matches. Clone size is shown for a subset of rows, as once, few, many or a class of expanded clone.

CASSYSQGGTEAFF,.,.,TRBV6-5,TRBJ1-1
CASSLTGVGNEQFF,.,.,TRBV5-1,TRBJ2-1
CASSYSFSDETQYF,.,.,TRBV6-5,TRBJ2-5
CASSRGLAGGRSSYNEQFF,once,TRBD2,TRBV5-4,TRBJ2-1
CASSYFSSPLHF,.,.,TRBV28,TRBJ1-6
CASSVGSGVNTGELFF,.,TRBD2,TRBV9,TRBJ2-2
CASSPRLGTGYPPSSTDTQYF,.,TRBD1,TRBV7-8,TRBJ2-3
CASSSGQGNSSPLHF,.,TRBD1,TRBV19,TRBJ1-6
CAWMNPRATGANVLTF,.,.,TRBV30,TRBJ2-6
CASSRGQGGGLDGYTF,.,TRBD1,TRBV5-1,TRBJ1-2
CASSYGDRYYEQYF,.,TRBD1,TRBV6-5,TRBJ2-7